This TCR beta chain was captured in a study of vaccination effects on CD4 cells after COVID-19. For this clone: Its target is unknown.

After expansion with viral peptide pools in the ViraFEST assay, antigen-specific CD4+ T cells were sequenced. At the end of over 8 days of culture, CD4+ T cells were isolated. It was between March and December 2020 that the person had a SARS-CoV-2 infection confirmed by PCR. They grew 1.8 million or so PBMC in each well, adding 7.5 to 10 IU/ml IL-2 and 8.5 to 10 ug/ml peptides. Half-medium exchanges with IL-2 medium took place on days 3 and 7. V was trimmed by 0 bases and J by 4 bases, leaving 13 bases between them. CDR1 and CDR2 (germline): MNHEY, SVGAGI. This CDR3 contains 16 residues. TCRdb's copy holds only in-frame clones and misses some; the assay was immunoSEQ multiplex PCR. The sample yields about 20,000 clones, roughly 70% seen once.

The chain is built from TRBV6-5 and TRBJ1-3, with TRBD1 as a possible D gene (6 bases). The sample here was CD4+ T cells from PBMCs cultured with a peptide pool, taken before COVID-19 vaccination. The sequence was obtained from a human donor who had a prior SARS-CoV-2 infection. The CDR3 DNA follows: TGTGCCAGCAGTTACTCACAGGGCTCCCCAGGAAACACCATATATTTT. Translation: CASSYSQGSPGNTIYF.